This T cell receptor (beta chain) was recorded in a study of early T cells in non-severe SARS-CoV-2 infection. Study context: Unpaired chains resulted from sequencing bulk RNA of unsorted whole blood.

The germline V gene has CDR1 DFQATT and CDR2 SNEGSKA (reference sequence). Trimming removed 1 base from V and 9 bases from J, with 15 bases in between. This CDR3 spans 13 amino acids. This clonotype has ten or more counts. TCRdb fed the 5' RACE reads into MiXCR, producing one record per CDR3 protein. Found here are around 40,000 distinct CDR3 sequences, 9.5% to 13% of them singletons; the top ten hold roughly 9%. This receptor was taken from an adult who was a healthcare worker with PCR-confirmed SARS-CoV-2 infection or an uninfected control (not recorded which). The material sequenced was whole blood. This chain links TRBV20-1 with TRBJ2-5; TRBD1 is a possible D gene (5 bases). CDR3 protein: CSARGGRVLSQYF. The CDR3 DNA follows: TGCAGTGCTAGAGGGGGCCGGGTTTTGTCCCAGTACTTC.